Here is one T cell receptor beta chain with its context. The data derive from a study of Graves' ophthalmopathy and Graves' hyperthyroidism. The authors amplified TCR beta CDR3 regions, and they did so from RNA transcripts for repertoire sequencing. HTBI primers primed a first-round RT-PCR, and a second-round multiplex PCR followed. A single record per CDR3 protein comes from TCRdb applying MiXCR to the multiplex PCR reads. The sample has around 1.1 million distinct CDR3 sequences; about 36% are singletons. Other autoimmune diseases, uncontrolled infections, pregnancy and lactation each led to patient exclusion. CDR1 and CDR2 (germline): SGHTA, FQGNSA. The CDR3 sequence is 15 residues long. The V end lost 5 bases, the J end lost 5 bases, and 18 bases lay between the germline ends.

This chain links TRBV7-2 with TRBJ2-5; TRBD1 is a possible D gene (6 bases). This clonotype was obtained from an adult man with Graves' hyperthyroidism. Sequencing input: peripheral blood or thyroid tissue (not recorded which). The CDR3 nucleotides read TGTGCCAGCAGCAGTGCTAGTCTCCAGGGGGAGACCCAGTACTTC. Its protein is CASSSASLQGETQYF.